This entry features one T cell receptor (beta chain) sequence. As handled by the study authors: Estimates of nucleated cell counts were drawn from the amplification of reference gene primers. Data came from immunoSEQ multiplex PCR; TCRdb stores just in-frame clones and leaves some out. For V, J and clone size, that table is used; D and trimming come from the DNA. This sample carries about 300,000 clones, more than 70% of them seen once, and the ten largest clones take approximately 7.2%. Germline CDR1 reads MNHNY; CDR2 reads SVGAGI (reference sequence). The CDR3 runs 15 residues. V was pared by 6 bases and J by 3 bases, with 8 bases of the junction left unmatched. These data belong to a study of blood T cell repertoires in COVID-19. Overall study: The analysed material was cDNA or gDNA that came from T cells, B-cell-depleted T cells, or PBMCs.

The receptor was isolated from a woman aged 30 to 39 who had recovered from COVID-19. Sequenced material: peripheral blood. This sequence joins TRBV6-6 and TRBJ2-3, with 8 bases lining up with TRBD2. CDR3 in DNA: TGTGCCAGCAGGGACGGGAGGGCATCGACAGATACGCAGTATTTT. Encoded protein: CASRDGRASTDTQYF.